This T cell receptor (beta chain) came from a study of OX40 agonist ivuxolimab in advanced cancers. Turning to the study itself: Patients treated during dose escalation were battling hepatocellular carcinoma, melanoma, renal cell or head and neck cancer. The study reported partial responses in three patients: one hepatocellular carcinoma, two cutaneous melanoma.

Autoimmune disease history or systemic immunosuppression led to patients being barred. V lost 3 bases to trimming and J lost 5 bases; unmatched junction nucleotides: 5. CDR3 length: 15 residues. Germline V gene data show CDR1 as LNHDA and CDR2 as SQIVND (reference sequence). TCRdb's table, derived via immunoSEQ multiplex PCR, lists solely in-frame clones and lacks some. The table lists more than 50,000 clones, roughly 79% of them singletons. The sequence derives from an adult with an advanced solid tumor such as melanoma, head and neck, liver or kidney cancer. This specimen consisted of CD4+ or CD8+ T cells sorted from blood, obtained in a trial of the OX40 agonist ivuxolimab. V and J are TRBV19 and TRBJ2-2; 8 nucleotides line up with TRBD1. The CDR3 sequence: CASSIFTGGTGELFF. The CDR3 DNA reads as TGTGCCAGTAGTATTTTCACAGGGGGAACCGGGGAGCTGTTTTTT.